This T cell receptor beta chain was sequenced during a study of T cells in Graves' hyperthyroidism and ophthalmopathy. Study-wide results and caveats: Blood also held most thyroid clonotypes expanded beyond 0.001.

Patients aged 18 to 65 had newly diagnosed hyperthyroidism of under 2 months' duration. Reasons for excluding patients were uncontrolled infection, other autoimmune disease, pregnancy or lactation. The investigators amplified TCR beta CDR3 regions from RNA transcripts. Researchers ran a first-round RT-PCR on the TCR CDR3 using the HTBI primer set. MiXCR, applied by TCRdb to the multiplex PCR reads, yields one record per CDR3 protein. The data contain about 480,000 distinct CDR3 sequences, approximately 15% of them seen just once; the ten biggest clones take up roughly 17%. This clonotype was seen many times. Its antigen is still unknown. Germline V lookup: CDR1 MDHEN, CDR2 SYDVKM. V dropped 4 bases and J dropped 0 bases, with 10 bases sitting between them. The CDR3 is 15 residues long.

This sequence was found in a woman between 18 and 30 years old with Graves' hyperthyroidism. This chain connects TRBV28 to TRBJ2-4, with D possibly TRBD1 on 5 matching bases. The sequenced sample was blood. In DNA, the CDR3 is TGTGCCAGCAGTTGGAGACAGCTAGCCAAAAACATTCAGTACTTC. Protein: CASSWRQLAKNIQYF.